This T cell receptor beta chain was found in a study of a mutant IDH1 vaccine in newly diagnosed glioma. Study-wide results and limits: Across multiple MHC alleles, approximately 93% of patients had vaccine-induced responses. Pseudoprogression appeared independent of alterations in top peripheral clonotypes.

Repertoires were generated with immunoSEQ multiplex PCR, while TCRdb's copy carries only in-frame clones and drops some. The sample holds 50,000 or so clones; roughly 89% are singletons and the top ten take 2.4%. With regard to this clone: Its specificity is not known.

Time point reported: baseline, week 1 (first vaccination visit). Treatment described: pre-vaccination baseline after standard-of-care therapy. The CDR3 spans 15 residues. V was cut by 4 bases and J by 6 bases, with 19 bases left in between. The V gene's germline CDR1 is KGHSH and CDR2 LQKENI. Here the sequenced sample was PBMCs, taken from a glioma patient treated with radiotherapy, temozolomide or both. The sequence was collected from a man between 35 and 55 years old with glioma. This chain connects TRBV18 to TRBJ2-7; D tentatively fits TRBD1 or TRBD2 (6 bases each). CDR3 protein: CASSLSTGSGGEQYF. In DNA, the CDR3 is TGTGCCAGCTCACTATCGACAGGTAGCGGTGGCGAGCAGTACTTC.